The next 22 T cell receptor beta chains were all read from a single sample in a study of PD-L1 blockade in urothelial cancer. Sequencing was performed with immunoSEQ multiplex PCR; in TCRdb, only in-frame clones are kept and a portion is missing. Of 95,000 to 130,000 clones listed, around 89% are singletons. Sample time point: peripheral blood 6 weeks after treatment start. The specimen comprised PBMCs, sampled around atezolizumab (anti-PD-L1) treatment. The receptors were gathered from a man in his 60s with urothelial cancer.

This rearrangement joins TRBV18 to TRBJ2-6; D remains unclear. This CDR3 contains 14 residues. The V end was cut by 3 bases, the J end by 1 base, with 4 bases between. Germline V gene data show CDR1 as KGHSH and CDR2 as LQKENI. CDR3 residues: CASSPSSGANVLTF. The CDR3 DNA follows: TGTGCCAGCTCACCCTCTTCTGGGGCCAACGTCCTGACTTTC.

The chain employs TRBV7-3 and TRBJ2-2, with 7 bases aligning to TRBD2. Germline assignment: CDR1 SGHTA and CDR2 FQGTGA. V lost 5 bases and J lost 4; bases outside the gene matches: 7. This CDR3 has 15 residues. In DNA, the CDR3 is TGTGCCAGCAGCCCTCAGCGGGGTGGCACCGGGGAGCTGTTTTTT. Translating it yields CASSPQRGGTGELFF. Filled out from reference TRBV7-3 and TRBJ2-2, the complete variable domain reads GAGVSQTPSNKVTEKGKYVELRCDPISGHTALYWYRQSLGQGPEFLIYFQGTGAADDSGLPNDRFFAVRPEGSVSTLKIQRTERGDSAVYLCASSPQRGGTGELFFGEGSRLTVL.

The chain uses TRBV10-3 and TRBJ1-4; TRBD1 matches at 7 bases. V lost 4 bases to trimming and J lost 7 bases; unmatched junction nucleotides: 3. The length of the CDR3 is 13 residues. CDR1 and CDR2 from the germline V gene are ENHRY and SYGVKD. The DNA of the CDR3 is TGTGCCATCAGTGGACAGGGAGGTGAAAAACTGTTTTTT. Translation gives CAISGQGGEKLFF.

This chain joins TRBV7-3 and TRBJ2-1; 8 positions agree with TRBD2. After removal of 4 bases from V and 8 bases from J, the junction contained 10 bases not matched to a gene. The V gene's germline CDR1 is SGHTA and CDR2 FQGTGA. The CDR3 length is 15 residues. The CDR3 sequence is CASSSPLSGGDEQFF. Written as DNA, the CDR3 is TGTGCCAGCAGCTCCCCCCTCAGCGGGGGTGATGAGCAGTTCTTC.

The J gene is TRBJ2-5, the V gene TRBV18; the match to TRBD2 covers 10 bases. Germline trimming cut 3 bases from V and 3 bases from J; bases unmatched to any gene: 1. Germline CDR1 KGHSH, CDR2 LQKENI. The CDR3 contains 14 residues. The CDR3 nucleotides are TGTGCCAGCTCACCCCTAGCGGGAGAAGAGACCCAGTACTTC. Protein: CASSPLAGEETQYF.

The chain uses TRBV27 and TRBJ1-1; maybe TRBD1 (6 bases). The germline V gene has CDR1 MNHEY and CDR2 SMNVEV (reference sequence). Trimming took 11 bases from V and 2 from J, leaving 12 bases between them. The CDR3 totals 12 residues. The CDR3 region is CAARTANTEAFF. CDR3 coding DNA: TGTGCCGCCCGGACAGCTAACACTGAAGCTTTCTTT.

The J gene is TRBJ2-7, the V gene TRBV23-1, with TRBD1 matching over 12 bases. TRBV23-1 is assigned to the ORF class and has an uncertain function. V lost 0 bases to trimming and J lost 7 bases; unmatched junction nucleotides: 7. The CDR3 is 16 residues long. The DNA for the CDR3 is TGCGCCAGCAGTCAATCGGGGGACAGGGGGCGGCGGGAGCAGTACTTC. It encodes CASSQSGDRGRREQYF.

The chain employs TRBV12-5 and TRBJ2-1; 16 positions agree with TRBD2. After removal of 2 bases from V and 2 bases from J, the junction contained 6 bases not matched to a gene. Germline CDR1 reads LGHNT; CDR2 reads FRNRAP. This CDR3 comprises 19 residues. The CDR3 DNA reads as TGTGCTAGTGGTTTGCCCGGGACTAGCGGGGGGGGAGCCTACAATGAGCAGTTCTTC. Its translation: CASGLPGTSGGGAYNEQFF. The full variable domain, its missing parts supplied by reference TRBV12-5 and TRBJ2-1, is DARVTQTPRHKVTEMGQEVTMRCQPILGHNTVFWYRQTMMQGLELLAYFRNRAPLDDSGMPKDRFSAEMPDATLATLKIQPSEPRDSAVYFCASGLPGTSGGGAYNEQFFGPGTRLTVL.

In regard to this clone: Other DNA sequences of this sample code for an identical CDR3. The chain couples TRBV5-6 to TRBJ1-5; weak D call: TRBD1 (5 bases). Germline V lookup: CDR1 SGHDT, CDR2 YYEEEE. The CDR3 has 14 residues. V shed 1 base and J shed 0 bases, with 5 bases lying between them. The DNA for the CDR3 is TGTGCCAGCAGCTTGCAGGGTAGCAATCAGCCCCAGCATTTT. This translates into CASSLQGSNQPQHF.

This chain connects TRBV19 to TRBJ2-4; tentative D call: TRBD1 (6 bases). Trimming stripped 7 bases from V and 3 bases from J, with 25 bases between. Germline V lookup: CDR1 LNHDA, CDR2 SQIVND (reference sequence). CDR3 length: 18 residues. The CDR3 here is CASKPQGLLVEVKNIQYF. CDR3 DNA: TGTGCCAGTAAGCCCCAGGGGTTGTTAGTAGAAGTCAAAAACATTCAGTACTTC.

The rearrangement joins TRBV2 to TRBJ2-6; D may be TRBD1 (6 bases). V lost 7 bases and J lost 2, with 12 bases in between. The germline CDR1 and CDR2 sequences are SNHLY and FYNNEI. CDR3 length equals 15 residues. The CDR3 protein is CASNPQGTGANVLTF. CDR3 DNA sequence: TGTGCCAGCAACCCCCAGGGGACTGGGGCCAACGTCCTGACTTTC.

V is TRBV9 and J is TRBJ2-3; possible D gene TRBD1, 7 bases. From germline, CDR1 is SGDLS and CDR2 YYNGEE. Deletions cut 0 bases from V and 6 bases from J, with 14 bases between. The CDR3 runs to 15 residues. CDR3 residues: CASSVEQGGLDTQYF. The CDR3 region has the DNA TGTGCCAGCAGCGTAGAGCAGGGGGGCTTGGATACGCAGTATTTT.

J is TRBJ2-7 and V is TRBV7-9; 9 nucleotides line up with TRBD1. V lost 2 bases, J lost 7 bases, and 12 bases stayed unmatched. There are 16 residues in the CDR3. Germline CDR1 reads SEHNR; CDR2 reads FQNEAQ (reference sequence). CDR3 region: CASSLRTGARLWEQYF. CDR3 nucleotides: TGTGCCAGCAGCTTAAGGACAGGGGCCAGGCTCTGGGAGCAGTACTTC.

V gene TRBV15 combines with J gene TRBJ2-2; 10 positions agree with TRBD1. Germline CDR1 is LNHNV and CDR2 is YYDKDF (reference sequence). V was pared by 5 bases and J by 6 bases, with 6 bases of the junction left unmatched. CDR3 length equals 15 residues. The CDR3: CATSGGQGYAGELFF. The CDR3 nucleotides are TGTGCCACCAGCGGGGGACAGGGGTACGCCGGGGAGCTGTTTTTT.

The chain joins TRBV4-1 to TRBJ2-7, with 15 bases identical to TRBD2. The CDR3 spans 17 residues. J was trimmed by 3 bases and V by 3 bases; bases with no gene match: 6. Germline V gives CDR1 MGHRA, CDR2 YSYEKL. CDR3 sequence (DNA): TGCGCCAGCAGCCAGGAGCCGGGACTAGCGGGGGGCTACGAGCAGTACTTC. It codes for CASSQEPGLAGGYEQYF.

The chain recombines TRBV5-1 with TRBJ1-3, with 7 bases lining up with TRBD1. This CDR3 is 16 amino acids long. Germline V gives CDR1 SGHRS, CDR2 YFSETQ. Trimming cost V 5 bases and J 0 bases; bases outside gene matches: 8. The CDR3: CASSPGTAYSGNTIYF. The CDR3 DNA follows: TGCGCCAGCAGTCCCGGGACAGCATACTCTGGAAACACCATATATTTT. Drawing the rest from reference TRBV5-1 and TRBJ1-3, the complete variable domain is KAGVTQTPRYLIKTRGQQVTLSCSPISGHRSVSWYQQTPGQGLQFLFEYFSETQRNKGNFPGRFSGRQFSNSRSEMNVSTLELGDSALYLCASSPGTAYSGNTIYFGEGSWLTVV.

In nucleotides, the CDR3 is TGCGCCAGCAGCCCAGACAGGGCGCAGTTCTTC. This translates into CASSPDRAQFF. The gene calls are TRBV5-1 and TRBJ2-1, with TRBD1 matching over 7 bases. CDR1 and CDR2 (germline): SGHRS, YFSETQ. V lost 4 bases and J lost 12; bases outside the gene matches: 4. CDR3 length: 11 residues.

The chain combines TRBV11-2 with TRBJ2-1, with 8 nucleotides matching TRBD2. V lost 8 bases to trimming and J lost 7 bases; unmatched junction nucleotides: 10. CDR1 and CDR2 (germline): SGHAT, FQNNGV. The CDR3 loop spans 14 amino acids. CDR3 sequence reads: CASAGGGPWNEQFF. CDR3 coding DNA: TGTGCCAGCGCAGGCGGGGGGCCGTGGAATGAGCAGTTCTTC.

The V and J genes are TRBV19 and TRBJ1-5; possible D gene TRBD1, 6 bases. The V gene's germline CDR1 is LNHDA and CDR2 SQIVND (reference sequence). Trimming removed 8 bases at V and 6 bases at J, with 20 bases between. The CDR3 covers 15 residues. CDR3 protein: CASGRVKGEGQPQHF. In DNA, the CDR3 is TGTGCCAGTGGAAGGGTGAAGGGGGAGGGTCAGCCCCAGCATTTT. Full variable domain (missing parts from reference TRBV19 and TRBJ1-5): DGGITQSPKYLFRKEGQNVTLSCEQNLNHDAMYWYRQDPGQGLRLIYYSQIVNDFQKGDIAEGYSVSREKKESFPLTVTSAQKNPTAFYLCASGRVKGEGQPQHFGDGTRLSIL.

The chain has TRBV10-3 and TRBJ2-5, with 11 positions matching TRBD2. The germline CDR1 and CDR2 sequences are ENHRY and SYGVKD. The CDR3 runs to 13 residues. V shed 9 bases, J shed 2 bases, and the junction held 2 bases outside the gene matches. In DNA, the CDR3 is TGTGCCATAGGGACTAGCGGTCAAGAGACCCAGTACTTC. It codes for CAIGTSGQETQYF.

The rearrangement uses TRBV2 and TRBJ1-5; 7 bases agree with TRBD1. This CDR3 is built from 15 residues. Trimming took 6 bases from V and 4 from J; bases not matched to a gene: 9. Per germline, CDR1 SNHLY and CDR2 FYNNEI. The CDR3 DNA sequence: TGTGCCAGCAGGTCATACAGGGGTGGAAATCAGCCCCAGCATTTT. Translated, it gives CASRSYRGGNQPQHF.

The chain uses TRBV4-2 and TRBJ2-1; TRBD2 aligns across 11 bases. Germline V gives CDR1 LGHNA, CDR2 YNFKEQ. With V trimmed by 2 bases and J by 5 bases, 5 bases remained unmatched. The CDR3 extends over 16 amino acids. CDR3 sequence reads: CASSQILAGGNNEQFF. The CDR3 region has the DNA TGTGCCAGCAGCCAAATTCTAGCGGGGGGAAACAATGAGCAGTTCTTC.